This section outlines one T cell receptor (beta chain) sequence together with its context. This sample is part of a study of T cell changes during pregnancy in multiple sclerosis. Measured with immunoSEQ multiplex PCR; TCRdb has only the in-frame clones, and not every one. The sample carries approximately 100,000 clones, approximately 92% recorded once. The receptor's source is a female donor with multiple sclerosis, enrolled in a pregnancy study. Sample: peripheral blood, taken in the first trimester of pregnancy.

This CDR3 reads CASARGGNEKLFF. The CDR3 DNA sequence: TGTGCCAGCGCCCGCGGAGGGAATGAAAAACTGTTTTTT. The genes are TRBV9 and TRBJ1-4; no clear D gene. CDR1 and CDR2 from the germline V gene are SGDLS and YYNGEE. V lost 7 bases to trimming and J lost 5 bases, with 12 bases between them. The CDR3 spans 13 residues.